The 17 T cell receptor beta chains reported below all come from one sample, sequenced in a study of T cell responses to AZD1222 COVID-19 vaccine. Clones were read by immunoSEQ multiplex PCR, and TCRdb kept only the in-frame ones, dropping some. Of 130,000 to 150,000 clones listed, more than 85% are singletons. Source: peripheral blood, taken on day 0 of AZD1222 vaccination. These receptors all stem from an adult in good health.

The V call is TRBV5-1, the J call TRBJ2-1, with no clear D. The CDR3 length is 13 residues. The germline gives CDR1 SGHRS, CDR2 YFSETQ. With 5 bases removed from V and 0 bases from J, the gap between germline ends came to 6 bases. The CDR3 is CASSEDSYNEQFF. CDR3 DNA sequence: TGCGCCAGCAGTGAGGACTCCTACAATGAGCAGTTCTTC.

The chain recombines TRBV18 with TRBJ2-7, with 9 bases lining up with TRBD1. In germline, CDR1 is KGHSH, CDR2 LQKENI. V shed 6 bases, J shed 1 base, and the junction held 10 bases outside the gene matches. The CDR3 consists of 16 residues. The CDR3 here is CASSGDRGGLSYEQYF. DNA for the CDR3: TGTGCCAGCTCGGGCGACAGGGGGGGTTTGTCCTACGAGCAGTACTTC.

The V gene is TRBV11-2, the J gene TRBJ1-2; D might be TRBD1 (5 bases). CDR1 SGHAT and CDR2 FQNNGV come from the germline V gene. CDR3 length: 11 amino acids. The V and J ends lost 1 base and 12 bases respectively, with 9 bases between them. The CDR3 region is CASSLVGPHTF. In DNA form, the CDR3 reads TGTGCCAGCAGCTTAGTGGGGCCGCACACCTTC.

This clone has only one observation. The chain recombines TRBV2 with TRBJ2-3; 7 bases match TRBD1. The V gene end was trimmed by 6 bases and the J gene end by 0 bases; junction bases not matched to a gene: 6. CDR3 length equals 15 residues. Looked up from germline, CDR1 is SNHLY and CDR2 is FYNNEI. DNA for the CDR3: TGTGCCAGCAGCTTAGGGGGCCCTAGCACAGATACGCAGTATTTT. Its translation is CASSLGGPSTDTQYF.

The rearrangement uses TRBV2 and TRBJ2-7, with D hard to call. The CDR3 is made up of 17 amino acids. CDR1 and CDR2 (germline): SNHLY, FYNNEI. Trimming stripped 4 bases from V and 2 bases from J, with 21 bases between. The DNA for the CDR3 is TGTGCCAGCAGTGGGTGGTCTGATGGCTTTACGACCTACGAGCAGTACTTC. Protein product: CASSGWSDGFTTYEQYF.

The chain combines TRBV7-6 with TRBJ2-7; 8 bases align to TRBD2. CDR3 size: 15 residues. Germline-derived CDR1 and CDR2 are SGHVS and FNYEAQ. V lost 5 bases, J lost 1 base, and 7 bases stayed unmatched. CDR3 sequence (DNA): TGTGCCAGCAGCCCTGGAGCGGGGGCTTCCTACGAGCAGTACTTC. It is translated as CASSPGAGASYEQYF.

This chain links TRBV30 with TRBJ2-7, with 10 bases lining up with TRBD2. The V and J ends lost 2 bases and 4 bases, in that order; junction bases with no gene match: 5. The CDR3 is 14 residues long. Per the germline V gene, CDR1 is GTSNPN and CDR2 is SVGIG (reference sequence). CDR3: CAWSLSGRWYEQYF. The DNA for the CDR3 is TGTGCCTGGAGTCTTAGCGGGAGGTGGTACGAGCAGTACTTC.

The chain uses TRBV15 and TRBJ2-1, with 8 bases matching TRBD2. The CDR3 length is 16 residues. V dropped 5 bases and J dropped 0; count of bases not matched to a gene: 6. CDR1 and CDR2 from the germline V gene are LNHNV and YYDKDF (reference sequence). The CDR3, as DNA: TGTGCCACCAGCTTTAGTAGCGGGGTCTCCTACAATGAGCAGTTCTTC. It is translated as CATSFSSGVSYNEQFF.

The chain couples TRBV6-1 to TRBJ1-2, with a tentative D call TRBD1 (6 bases). V lost 2 bases and J lost 5, with 12 bases in between. Per germline, CDR1 MNHNS and CDR2 SASEGT. CDR3 length: 14 residues. The CDR3 sequence is CASSERSGDYGYTF. CDR3 DNA sequence: TGTGCCAGCAGTGAACGTTCAGGGGATTATGGCTACACCTTC.

This sequence joins TRBV27 and TRBJ2-7; TRBD1 agrees at 7 bases. The CDR3 is 14 residues long. The V segment lost 5 bases and the J segment 2 bases; nucleotides outside the gene matches: 6. Germline V lookup: CDR1 MNHEY, CDR2 SMNVEV (reference sequence). The CDR3 coding sequence is TGTGCCAGCAGTCCCACAGGGGCCCCCTACGAGCAGTACTTC. This sequence encodes CASSPTGAPYEQYF.

The chain is built from TRBV28 and TRBJ2-1, with 9 bases identical to TRBD2. The CDR3 contains 16 residues. CDR1 is MDHEN and CDR2 is SYDVKM in the germline V gene. After removal of 7 bases from V and 2 bases from J, the junction contained 9 bases not matched to a gene. In nucleotides, the CDR3 is TGTGCCAGCATCAAAGATCCTAGCGGGACCTACAATGAGCAGTTCTTC. Protein sequence: CASIKDPSGTYNEQFF. Full variable domain (rest looked up from reference TRBV28 and TRBJ2-1): DVKVTQSSRYLVKRTGEKVFLECVQDMDHENMFWYRQDPGLGLRLIYFSYDVKMKEKGDIPEGYSVSREKKERFSLILESASTNQTSMYLCASIKDPSGTYNEQFFGPGTRLTVL.

The J gene is TRBJ2-5, the V gene TRBV7-9; possible D gene TRBD2, 6 bases. Germline CDR1 reads SEHNR; CDR2 reads FQNEAQ (reference sequence). V shed 7 bases and J shed 4 bases, with 13 bases lying between them. This CDR3 has 13 residues. The CDR3 loop reads CASTLRGRETQYF. The DNA for the CDR3 is TGTGCCAGCACCCTACGGGGGAGAGAGACCCAGTACTTC.

The rearrangement joins TRBV18 to TRBJ1-1; D possibly corresponds to TRBD1 (5 bases). V was clipped by 8 bases and J by 0 bases, with 10 bases between them. Germline CDR1 is KGHSH and CDR2 is LQKENI. The length of the CDR3 is 13 residues. The CDR3 is CASQRDLNTEAFF. CDR3 coding DNA: TGTGCCAGCCAACGGGACCTGAACACTGAAGCTTTCTTT.

V gene TRBV9 combines with J gene TRBJ2-7, with 7 bases matching TRBD2. Germline CDR1 reads SGDLS; CDR2 reads YYNGEE. Losses at the gene ends were 4 bases for V and 3 bases for J; bases not matched to a gene: 4. The CDR3 covers 13 residues. CDR3 loop: CASSPGGFYEQYF. The CDR3 bases are TGTGCCAGCAGCCCGGGGGGATTCTACGAGCAGTACTTC.

The chain carries TRBV7-3 and TRBJ2-3; 8 positions match TRBD1. This CDR3 is 13 amino acids long. Germline CDR1 and CDR2: SGHTA and FQGTGA. V trimming: 8 bases; J trimming: 7 bases; junction bases outside the gene matches: 8. This CDR3 is CASGDRNSNTQYF. In DNA form, the CDR3 reads TGTGCCAGCGGGGACAGGAACTCAAATACGCAGTATTTT.

The J gene is TRBJ1-6, the V gene TRBV18; D perhaps matches TRBD1 (5 bases). The CDR3 is 15 amino acids. Trimming took off 1 base at V and 6 bases at J, with 10 bases between the two ends. Germline CDR1 reads KGHSH; CDR2 reads LQKENI. CDR3 amino acids: CASSPRDLANSPLHF. CDR3 DNA: TGTGCCAGCTCACCACGGGACTTAGCTAATTCACCCCTCCACTTT.

V and J are TRBV3-1 (or the pseudogene TRBV3-2) and TRBJ1-1; D gene ambiguous. Germline-derived CDR1 and CDR2 are LGHDT and YNNKEL (reference sequence). Trimming removed 0 bases from V and 1 base from J, with 15 bases in between. CDR3 size: 17 residues. The chain's CDR3 is CASSQDQFPDRNTEAFF. The CDR3 DNA sequence: TGTGCCAGCAGCCAAGATCAATTCCCGGACCGGAACACTGAAGCTTTCTTT.